Sequencing of this TCR beta chain was carried out in a study of response to subunit inactivated influenza vaccine. Overall study findings and caveats: Authors suggested seasonal influenza vaccinations each recruit few new T cells.

In TCRdb, the RT-PCR reads were re-called with MiXCR into one record per CDR3 protein. The sample contains 540,000 or so distinct CDR3 sequences, under 15% of which appear only once. This clonotype came up a few times. Antigen specificity is unknown. The CDR3 covers 15 residues. The germline V gene encodes CDR1 SGHTA and CDR2 FQGNSA. V was shortened by 6 bases and J by 0 bases, with 9 bases between the two germline ends. The J gene is TRBJ2-6, the V gene TRBV7-2; D possibly corresponds to TRBD1 (5 bases). The sample consisted of PBMCs from blood, taken about 6 weeks after vaccination. The TCR sequence derives from a man in his forties or fifties who received an inactivated influenza vaccine. CDR3 in DNA: TGTGCCAGCAGGGGGCAGGGCTCTGGGGCCAACGTCCTGACTTTC. The encoded protein is CASRGQGSGANVLTF.